A selection of T cell receptor beta chains follows, all from one sample in a study of long-term antiretroviral therapy in people with HIV. Here immunoSEQ multiplex PCR was the method, and the copy in TCRdb shows in-frame clones only, minus some. Of 20,000 to 25,000 clones detected, 79% appear once; the ten largest clones hold roughly a tenth. The sample in question was unsorted PBMCs, obtained 4.1 years after starting antiretroviral therapy. The receptors were sampled from a woman aged 40 to 55 with HIV. The CDR3 runs from the conserved cysteine through the conserved F or W. Fields, in order: J gene, clone size, D gene, V gene, CDR3 DNA, CDR3 protein. The D gene is left open where the match is weak. Expanded clones get a size class; other rows say once, few or many, or leave the size out.

j_call: TRBJ2-2; clone_size: NA; d_call: NA; v_call: TRBV5-6; cdr3_nt: TGTGCCAGCAGCCTGAGAGCAACCGGGGAGCTGTTTTTT; cdr3_aa: CASSLRATGELFF
j_call: TRBJ1-1; clone_size: NA; d_call: NA; v_call: TRBV14; cdr3_nt: TGTGCCAGCAGCCAAGATCCACTCTGGAACACTGAAGCTTTCTTT; cdr3_aa: CASSQDPLWNTEAFF
j_call: TRBJ2-1; clone_size: once; d_call: TRBD1; v_call: TRBV5-6; cdr3_nt: TGTGCCAGCAGCTTCGGGACAGGGGGCCCCGCAAGTAGAACCAATGAGCAGTTCTTC; cdr3_aa: CASSFGTGGPASRTNEQFF
j_call: TRBJ1-5; clone_size: NA; d_call: NA; v_call: TRBV21-1; cdr3_nt: TGTGCCAGCAGCCCGGGGAGGGCTGTCAATCAGCCCCAGCATTTT; cdr3_aa: CASSPGRAVNQPQHF
j_call: TRBJ2-5; clone_size: NA; d_call: TRBD1; v_call: TRBV5-1; cdr3_nt: TGCGCCAGCAGCTTGGAGTGGACAGGGGGTCCCCAGTACTTC; cdr3_aa: CASSLEWTGGPQYF
j_call: TRBJ1-6; clone_size: NA; d_call: NA; v_call: TRBV5-1; cdr3_nt: TGCGCCAGCAGCTTGTATGGGGGAGGGTCACCCCTCCACTTT; cdr3_aa: CASSLYGGGSPLHF
j_call: TRBJ2-5; clone_size: NA; d_call: TRBD1; v_call: TRBV27; cdr3_nt: TGTGCCAGCAGTAGGGCTAGGGACAGACAAGAGACCCAGTACTTC; cdr3_aa: CASSRARDRQETQYF
j_call: TRBJ2-2; clone_size: NA; d_call: NA; v_call: TRBV9; cdr3_nt: TGTGCCAGCAGCGTATGGGACGCCTCGGTCGGGGAGCTGTTTTTT; cdr3_aa: CASSVWDASVGELFF
j_call: TRBJ2-7; clone_size: NA; d_call: NA; v_call: TRBV5-6; cdr3_nt: TGTGCCAGCAGCTTTGACTCTTATAACGAGCAGTACTTC; cdr3_aa: CASSFDSYNEQYF
j_call: TRBJ1-6; clone_size: NA; d_call: TRBD1; v_call: TRBV6-5; cdr3_nt: TGTGCCAGCAGTTACTCAGCAGGGGGAAATTCACCCCTCCACTTT; cdr3_aa: CASSYSAGGNSPLHF
j_call: TRBJ2-7; clone_size: few; d_call: NA; v_call: TRBV11-3; cdr3_nt: TGTGCCAGCACTTCTGGGGACCGATCCTACGAGCAGTACTTC; cdr3_aa: CASTSGDRSYEQYF
j_call: TRBJ2-1; clone_size: NA; d_call: NA; v_call: TRBV5-1; cdr3_nt: TGCGCCAGCAGCTTCCAGGGGGGGAAAAATGAGCAGTTCTTC; cdr3_aa: CASSFQGGKNEQFF
j_call: TRBJ2-1; clone_size: NA; d_call: NA; v_call: TRBV10-3; cdr3_nt: TGTGCCATCAGTGAGAGGGTAGGTTCCTACAATGAGCAGTTCTTC; cdr3_aa: CAISERVGSYNEQFF
j_call: TRBJ2-5; clone_size: NA; d_call: TRBD2; v_call: TRBV5-1; cdr3_nt: TGCGCCAGCAGCTTGAGTATGAGGACTAGCGGGAAGTACCAAGAGACCCAGTACTTC; cdr3_aa: CASSLSMRTSGKYQETQYF
j_call: TRBJ2-7; clone_size: few; d_call: TRBD1; v_call: TRBV7-8; cdr3_nt: TGTGCCAGCAGCCAAGACAGGGGGCGAGAGCAGTACTTC; cdr3_aa: CASSQDRGREQYF
j_call: TRBJ2-7; clone_size: once; d_call: NA; v_call: TRBV6-1; cdr3_nt: TGTGCCAGCAGTGTTTCGGGGCAGGCCTACGAGCAGTACTTC; cdr3_aa: CASSVSGQAYEQYF
j_call: TRBJ1-2; clone_size: NA; d_call: NA; v_call: TRBV7-2; cdr3_nt: TGTGCCAGCAGCTCTCGGCCGGGGGTGAATGGCTACACCTTC; cdr3_aa: CASSSRPGVNGYTF
j_call: TRBJ1-2; clone_size: few; d_call: NA; v_call: TRBV19; cdr3_nt: TGTGCCAGTACCGCCGGGGAGGGAATACGCTACACCTTC; cdr3_aa: CASTAGEGIRYTF
j_call: TRBJ2-5; clone_size: NA; d_call: TRBD1; v_call: TRBV4-1; cdr3_nt: TGCGCCAGCAGCCAAACACCGACAGGGCTGGGGGAGACCCAGTACTTC; cdr3_aa: CASSQTPTGLGETQYF